These T cell receptor beta chains were read from a single sample in a study of T-cell reconstitution after alpha-beta-depleted transplantation in children. In TCRdb, the PCR reads were re-called with MiXCR into one record per CDR3 protein. The sample consists of 550,000 to 800,000 distinct CDR3 sequences, 10% to 15% of them appearing once. The starting material was PBMCs, obtained before TCRalphabeta/CD19-depleted stem cell transplant. All receptors derive from a girl aged 2-9 years with congenital amegakaryocytic thrombocytopenia, due to receive a stem cell transplant. The CDR3 runs from the conserved cysteine through the conserved F or W. The D gene is left open where the match is weak. A row's size may be missing; if present it is once, few, many or a size class.

CDR3 protein: CASSQNLGDEQFF
CDR3 DNA: TGTGCCAGCAGCCAGAACCTGGGGGATGAGCAGTTCTTC
V gene: TRBV14
clone size: NA
J gene: TRBJ2-1
D gene: NA

CDR3 protein: CASSLGGGTSYEQYF
CDR3 DNA: TGCGCCAGCAGCTTGGGAGGCGGCACCTCCTACGAGCAGTACTTC
V gene: TRBV5-1
clone size: few
J gene: TRBJ2-7
D gene: NA

CDR3 protein: CASSLRGEKLFF
CDR3 DNA: TGTGCCAGCAGCTTAAGAGGTGAAAAACTGTTTTTT
V gene: TRBV7-6
clone size: many
J gene: TRBJ1-4
D gene: NA

CDR3 protein: CASSGPGTGGPRNQPQHF
CDR3 DNA: TGTGCCAGCAGCGGTCCCGGGACAGGGGGCCCACGCAATCAGCCCCAGCATTTT
V gene: TRBV7-8
clone size: NA
J gene: TRBJ1-5
D gene: TRBD1

CDR3 protein: CASSLIQRERKETQYF
CDR3 DNA: TGTGCCAGCAGCTTAATCCAGCGGGAGCGGAAAGAGACCCAGTACTTC
V gene: TRBV7-8
clone size: NA
J gene: TRBJ2-5
D gene: TRBD2

CDR3 protein: CASSLGLAGAGEQFF
CDR3 DNA: TGTGCCAGCAGTTTAGGACTAGCGGGAGCCGGTGAGCAGTTCTTC
V gene: TRBV12-3/TRBV12-4
clone size: many
J gene: TRBJ2-1
D gene: TRBD2

CDR3 protein: CSARGGRMRVNEQFF
CDR3 DNA: TGCAGTGCTAGGGGGGGACGCATGAGGGTCAATGAGCAGTTCTTC
V gene: TRBV20-1
clone size: many
J gene: TRBJ2-1
D gene: NA

CDR3 protein: CASRSLGTALEQYF
CDR3 DNA: TGTGCCAGCAGATCACTCGGGACAGCCCTCGAGCAGTACTTC
V gene: TRBV27
clone size: NA
J gene: TRBJ2-7
D gene: TRBD1

CDR3 protein: CAWSGPYVKPYEQYF
CDR3 DNA: TGTGCCTGGAGTGGTCCGTACGTAAAACCCTACGAGCAGTACTTC
V gene: TRBV30
clone size: few
J gene: TRBJ2-7
D gene: NA

CDR3 protein: CASSSETGGRTEAFF
CDR3 DNA: TGTGCCAGCAGTTCAGAGACAGGGGGCCGTACTGAAGCTTTCTTT
V gene: TRBV12-3/TRBV12-4
clone size: NA
J gene: TRBJ1-1
D gene: TRBD1

CDR3 protein: CASSEGVAGVSEQYF
CDR3 DNA: TGTGCCAGTTCTGAGGGGGTAGCGGGAGTCTCCGAGCAGTACTTC
V gene: TRBV19
clone size: NA
J gene: TRBJ2-7
D gene: TRBD2

CDR3 protein: CATSGGGWEKLFF
CDR3 DNA: TGTGCCACCAGCGGCGGGGGCTGGGAAAAACTGTTTTTT
V gene: TRBV15
clone size: few
J gene: TRBJ1-4
D gene: NA

CDR3 protein: CASSYLARKETQYF
CDR3 DNA: TGTGCCAGCAGCTACCTAGCCAGGAAAGAGACCCAGTACTTC
V gene: TRBV7-9
clone size: NA
J gene: TRBJ2-5
D gene: NA

CDR3 protein: CSARVASGMPDTQYF
CDR3 DNA: TGCAGTGCTAGAGTGGCTAGCGGGATGCCAGATACGCAGTATTTT
V gene: TRBV20-1
clone size: many
J gene: TRBJ2-3
D gene: TRBD2

CDR3 protein: CASSFLNTDTQYF
CDR3 DNA: TGTGCCAGCAGTTTTCTCAACACAGATACGCAGTATTTT
V gene: TRBV27
clone size: many
J gene: TRBJ2-3
D gene: NA

CDR3 protein: CATSRRRDSPLHF
CDR3 DNA: TGTGCCACCAGCAGAAGACGGGATTCACCCCTCCACTTT
V gene: TRBV15
clone size: few
J gene: TRBJ1-6
D gene: NA

CDR3 protein: CAISESRGSNEKLFF
CDR3 DNA: TGTGCCATCAGTGAGTCCAGGGGGTCCAATGAAAAACTGTTTTTT
V gene: TRBV10-3
clone size: many
J gene: TRBJ1-4
D gene: TRBD1

CDR3 protein: CASNPWDGTIYEQYF
CDR3 DNA: TGTGCCAGCAATCCATGGGACGGAACAATCTACGAGCAGTACTTC
V gene: TRBV6-2/TRBV6-3
clone size: NA
J gene: TRBJ2-7
D gene: NA

CDR3 protein: CASSLERLSYNEQFF
CDR3 DNA: TGCGCCAGCAGCTTGGAACGGCTTTCCTACAATGAGCAGTTCTTC
V gene: TRBV5-1
clone size: many
J gene: TRBJ2-1
D gene: NA

CDR3 protein: CSASTRDRVTDTQYF
CDR3 DNA: TGCAGTGCTAGCACCAGGGACAGGGTCACAGATACGCAGTATTTT
V gene: TRBV20-1
clone size: few
J gene: TRBJ2-3
D gene: TRBD1

CDR3 protein: CASSLTGPLVGEQYF
CDR3 DNA: TGTGCCAGCAGCTTAACGGGCCCCTTGGTTGGCGAGCAGTACTTC
V gene: TRBV13
clone size: few
J gene: TRBJ2-7
D gene: NA

CDR3 protein: CASSDNYGYTF
CDR3 DNA: TGTGCCAGCAGTGACAACTATGGCTACACCTTC
V gene: TRBV12-3/TRBV12-4
clone size: many
J gene: TRBJ1-2
D gene: NA

CDR3 protein: CASSFRLAGPYNEQFF
CDR3 DNA: TGTGCCAGCAGCTTCCGACTAGCGGGGCCCTACAATGAGCAGTTCTTC
V gene: TRBV5-5
clone size: few
J gene: TRBJ2-1
D gene: TRBD2

CDR3 protein: CASSPHPGTNPYNEQFF
CDR3 DNA: TGTGCCAGCAGTCCCCATCCCGGGACCAACCCCTACAATGAGCAGTTCTTC
V gene: TRBV12-3/TRBV12-4
clone size: few
J gene: TRBJ2-1
D gene: NA

CDR3 protein: CATSDFIISNQPQHF
CDR3 DNA: TGTGCCACCAGTGATTTCATTATTAGCAATCAGCCCCAGCATTTT
V gene: TRBV24-1
clone size: NA
J gene: TRBJ1-5
D gene: NA

CDR3 protein: CSASERVVGYTF
CDR3 DNA: TGCAGTGCTAGTGAGAGGGTCGTTGGCTACACCTTC
V gene: TRBV20-1
clone size: many
J gene: TRBJ1-2
D gene: NA